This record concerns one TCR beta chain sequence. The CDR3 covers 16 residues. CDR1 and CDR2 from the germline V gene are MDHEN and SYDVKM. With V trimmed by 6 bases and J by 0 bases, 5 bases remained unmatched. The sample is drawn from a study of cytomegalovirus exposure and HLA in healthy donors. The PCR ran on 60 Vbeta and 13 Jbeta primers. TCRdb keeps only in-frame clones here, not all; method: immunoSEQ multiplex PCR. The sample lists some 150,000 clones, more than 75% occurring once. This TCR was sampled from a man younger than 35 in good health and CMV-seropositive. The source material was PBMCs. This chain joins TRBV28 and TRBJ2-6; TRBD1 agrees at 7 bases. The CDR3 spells CASRRQGSSGANVLTF. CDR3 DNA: TGTGCCAGCAGGAGACAGGGAAGCTCTGGGGCCAACGTCCTGACTTTC. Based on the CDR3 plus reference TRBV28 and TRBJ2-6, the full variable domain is DVKVTQSSRYLVKRTGEKVFLECVQDMDHENMFWYRQDPGLGLRLIYFSYDVKMKEKGDIPEGYSVSREKKERFSLILESASTNQTSMYLCASRRQGSSGANVLTFGAGSRLTVL.